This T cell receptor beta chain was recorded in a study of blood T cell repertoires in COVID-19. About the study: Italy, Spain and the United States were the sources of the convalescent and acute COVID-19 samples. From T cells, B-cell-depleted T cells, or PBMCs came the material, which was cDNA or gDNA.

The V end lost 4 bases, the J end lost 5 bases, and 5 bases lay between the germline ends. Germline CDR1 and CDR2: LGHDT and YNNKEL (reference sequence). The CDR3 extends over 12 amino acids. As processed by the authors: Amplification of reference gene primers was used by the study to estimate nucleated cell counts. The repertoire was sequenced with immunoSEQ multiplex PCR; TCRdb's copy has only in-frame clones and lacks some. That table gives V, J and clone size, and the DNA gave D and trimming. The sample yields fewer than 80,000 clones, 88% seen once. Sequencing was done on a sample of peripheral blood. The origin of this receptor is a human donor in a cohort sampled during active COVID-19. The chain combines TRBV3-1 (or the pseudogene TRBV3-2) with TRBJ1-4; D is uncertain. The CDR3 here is CASSPENEKLFF. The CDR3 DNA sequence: TGTGCCAGCAGCCCGGAGAATGAAAAACTGTTTTTT.